The clone carrying this T cell receptor beta chain was seen only a few times. The data belong to a study of blood T cell repertoires in COVID-19. Here immunoSEQ multiplex PCR was the method, and the copy in TCRdb shows in-frame clones only, minus some. This table has approximately 220,000 clones, about four fifths appearing once. Membership in each cohort depended on participant-reported clinical history. CDR3 length: 15 amino acids. In germline, CDR1 is SNHLY, CDR2 FYNNEI. Trimming left V 9 bases short and J 1 base short, with 17 bases between. Sequenced sample: PBMCs or T cells enriched from blood (not recorded which). The rearrangement uses TRBV2 and TRBJ2-3; a possible D gene is TRBD1 (5 bases). The origin of this receptor is a woman between 45 and 60 years old who had been exposed to COVID-19. CDR3 coding DNA: TGTGCCAGTTCCCCGGGCAGGGCTGGCACAGATACGCAGTATTTT. Translating it yields CASSPGRAGTDTQYF. The full variable domain, completed using reference TRBV2 and TRBJ2-3, is EPEVTQTPSHQVTQMGQEVILRCVPISNHLYFYWYRQILGQKVEFLVSFYNNEISEKSEIFDDQFSVERPDGSNFTLKIRSTKLEDSAMYFCASSPGRAGTDTQYFGPGTRLTVL.